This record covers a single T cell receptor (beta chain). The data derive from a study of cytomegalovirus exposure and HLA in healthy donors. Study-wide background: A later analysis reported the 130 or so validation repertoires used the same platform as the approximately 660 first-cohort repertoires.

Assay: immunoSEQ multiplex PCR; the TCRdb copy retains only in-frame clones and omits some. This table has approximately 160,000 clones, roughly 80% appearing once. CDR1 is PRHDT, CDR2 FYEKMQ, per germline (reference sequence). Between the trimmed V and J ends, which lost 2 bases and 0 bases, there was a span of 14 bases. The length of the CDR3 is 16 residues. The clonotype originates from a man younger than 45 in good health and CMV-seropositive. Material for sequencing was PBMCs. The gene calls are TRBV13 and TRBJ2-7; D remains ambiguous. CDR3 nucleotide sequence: TGTGCCAGCAGCTTAAGAAATCAGGAATACTCCTACGAGCAGTACTTC. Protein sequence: CASSLRNQEYSYEQYF.